The source of this TCR beta chain is a study of lymphopenia after photon versus proton radiotherapy. Profiled with immunoSEQ multiplex PCR; TCRdb holds only in-frame clones, not every one. Among about 30,000 clones listed, 90% were seen once. Study-wide findings and caveats: After lymphocyte nadir, photon-treated repertoires showed oligoclonal expansion, especially CD8+ Temra.

As for this clone: Its antigen is unidentified.

The germline V gene encodes CDR1 SGHRS and CDR2 YFSETQ. CDR3 length: 14 amino acids. V was trimmed by 4 bases and J by 3 bases, leaving 14 bases between them. Specimen: peripheral blood, collected from a patient treated with photon-based radiotherapy. The chain combines TRBV5-1 with TRBJ2-7, with D possibly being TRBD1 (6 bases). The sequence was collected from a woman in her 50s with pancreatic cancer. In nucleotides, the CDR3 is TGCGCCAGCAGCCCCCGACAGGCCGACTACGAGCAGTACTTC. Protein product: CASSPRQADYEQYF.